These T cell receptor beta chains were read from a single sample in a study of cytomegalovirus exposure and HLA in healthy donors. Profiled with immunoSEQ multiplex PCR; TCRdb holds only in-frame clones, not every one. The table has around 150,000 clones, 87% seen once; the top ten hold more than 0.7%. Input material: PBMCs. These receptors were collected from a woman younger than 45 in good health and CMV-seronegative. Both conserved end residues are part of each CDR3. The D gene is left open where the match is weak. Clone size appears in some rows only: once, few, many, or a class for an expanded clone.

j_gene: TRBJ2-5
v_gene: TRBV18
d_gene: TRBD2
abundance: NA
CDR3aa: CASSPELAGGSETQYF
CDR3nt: TGTGCCAGCTCACCGGAACTAGCGGGAGGGTCAGAGACCCAGTACTTC

j_gene: TRBJ2-3
v_gene: TRBV28
d_gene: TRBD1
abundance: once
CDR3aa: CASRAYRGLGTDTQYF
CDR3nt: TGTGCCAGCAGAGCCTACAGGGGGCTCGGCACAGATACGCAGTATTTT

j_gene: TRBJ2-2
v_gene: TRBV6-5
d_gene: TRBD1
abundance: NA
CDR3aa: CASSYWDRATGELFF
CDR3nt: TGTGCCAGCAGTTACTGGGACAGGGCCACCGGGGAGCTGTTTTTT

j_gene: TRBJ2-6
v_gene: TRBV2
d_gene: NA
abundance: NA
CDR3aa: CASRRSWLDRSDSGANVLTF
CDR3nt: TGTGCCAGCAGGCGGAGTTGGTTAGACAGATCGGACTCTGGGGCCAACGTCCTGACTTTC

j_gene: TRBJ2-7
v_gene: TRBV6-6
d_gene: TRBD2
abundance: NA
CDR3aa: CATRGGVSYEQYF
CDR3nt: TGTGCCACCCGCGGGGGAGTCTCCTACGAGCAGTACTTC

j_gene: TRBJ2-1
v_gene: TRBV29-1
d_gene: TRBD1
abundance: NA
CDR3aa: CSVGRDRDQAGNPNEQFF
CDR3nt: TGCAGCGTCGGCCGGGACAGGGATCAGGCGGGGAACCCCAATGAGCAGTTCTTC

j_gene: TRBJ2-7
v_gene: TRBV29-1
d_gene: NA
abundance: NA
CDR3aa: CSVIPQGYEQYF
CDR3nt: TGCAGCGTGATTCCACAGGGCTATGAGCAGTACTTC

j_gene: TRBJ1-5
v_gene: TRBV21-1
d_gene: NA
abundance: NA
CDR3aa: CASSKAGTGSFRPQHF
CDR3nt: TGTGCCAGCAGCAAAGCGGGGACAGGGAGTTTCCGGCCCCAGCATTTT

j_gene: TRBJ2-7
v_gene: TRBV10-1
d_gene: NA
abundance: NA
CDR3aa: CASASGDIGYEQYF
CDR3nt: TGCGCCAGCGCCTCAGGGGACATCGGATACGAGCAGTACTTC

j_gene: TRBJ2-5
v_gene: TRBV29-1
d_gene: NA
abundance: NA
CDR3aa: CSVFRGQEETQYF
CDR3nt: TGCAGCGTCTTCAGGGGTCAGGAAGAGACCCAGTACTTC

j_gene: TRBJ2-7
v_gene: TRBV7-2
d_gene: NA
abundance: NA
CDR3aa: CASSLGSPVGRVSYEQYF
CDR3nt: TGTGCCAGCAGCTTAGGGTCCCCCGTTGGGCGGGTCTCCTACGAGCAGTACTTC

j_gene: TRBJ2-1
v_gene: TRBV6-5
d_gene: TRBD1
abundance: NA
CDR3aa: CASSYEGTGVNEQFF
CDR3nt: TGTGCCAGCAGTTACGAAGGGACAGGGGTCAATGAGCAGTTCTTC

j_gene: TRBJ1-1
v_gene: TRBV19
d_gene: TRBD1
abundance: NA
CDR3aa: CASSRQGAGAEAFF
CDR3nt: TGTGCCAGTAGTAGACAGGGGGCCGGGGCTGAAGCTTTCTTT

j_gene: TRBJ1-1
v_gene: TRBV7-9
d_gene: NA
abundance: NA
CDR3aa: CASSLGSYTEAFF
CDR3nt: TGTGCCAGCAGCTTAGGTAGCTACACTGAAGCTTTCTTT

j_gene: TRBJ2-1
v_gene: TRBV7-2
d_gene: TRBD2
abundance: NA
CDR3aa: CASRFLGGTSGYNEQFF
CDR3nt: TGTGCCAGCCGCTTCCTTGGAGGGACTAGCGGTTACAATGAGCAGTTCTTC

j_gene: TRBJ2-3
v_gene: TRBV15
d_gene: NA
abundance: NA
CDR3aa: CATSRVAGRTDTQYF
CDR3nt: TGTGCCACCAGCAGAGTGGCGGGGCGCACAGATACGCAGTATTTT

j_gene: TRBJ2-7
v_gene: TRBV27
d_gene: NA
abundance: NA
CDR3aa: CASKRTGDEQYF
CDR3nt: TGTGCCAGCAAACGGACCGGGGACGAGCAGTACTTC

j_gene: TRBJ1-5
v_gene: TRBV7-2
d_gene: NA
abundance: NA
CDR3aa: CASSLPRDGNQPQHF
CDR3nt: TGTGCCAGCAGCTTGCCCAGGGATGGCAATCAGCCCCAGCATTTT

j_gene: TRBJ2-1
v_gene: TRBV25-1
d_gene: NA
abundance: NA
CDR3aa: CASSEFGGNSAEQFF
CDR3nt: TGTGCCAGCAGTGAATTTGGCGGGAACTCTGCCGAGCAGTTCTTC

j_gene: TRBJ2-5
v_gene: TRBV18
d_gene: NA
abundance: NA
CDR3aa: CASSPRSETQYF
CDR3nt: TGTGCCAGCTCACCTCGTAGTGAGACCCAGTACTTC

j_gene: TRBJ1-3
v_gene: TRBV18
d_gene: NA
abundance: NA
CDR3aa: CASSPPESYGNTIYF
CDR3nt: TGTGCCAGCTCACCTCCCGAGTCTTATGGAAACACCATATATTTT

j_gene: TRBJ2-5
v_gene: TRBV9
d_gene: TRBD2
abundance: NA
CDR3aa: CASSAPGVAGTVDQETQYF
CDR3nt: TGTGCCAGCAGCGCCCCCGGGGTAGCGGGAACGGTGGACCAAGAGACCCAGTACTTC